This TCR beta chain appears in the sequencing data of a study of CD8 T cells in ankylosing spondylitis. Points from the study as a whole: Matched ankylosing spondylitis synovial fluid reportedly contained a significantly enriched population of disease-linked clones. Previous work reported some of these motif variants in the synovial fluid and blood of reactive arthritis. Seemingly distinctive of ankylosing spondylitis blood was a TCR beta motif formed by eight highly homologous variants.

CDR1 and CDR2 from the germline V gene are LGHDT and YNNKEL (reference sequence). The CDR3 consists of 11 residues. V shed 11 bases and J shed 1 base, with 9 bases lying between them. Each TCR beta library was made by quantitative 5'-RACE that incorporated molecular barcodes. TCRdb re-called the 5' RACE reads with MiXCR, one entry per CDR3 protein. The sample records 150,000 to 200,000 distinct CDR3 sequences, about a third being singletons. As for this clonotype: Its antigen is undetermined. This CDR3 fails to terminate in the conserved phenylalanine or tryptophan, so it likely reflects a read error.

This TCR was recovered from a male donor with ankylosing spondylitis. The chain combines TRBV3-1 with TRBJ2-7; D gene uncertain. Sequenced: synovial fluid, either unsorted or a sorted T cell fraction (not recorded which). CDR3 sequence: CASSQSYEQYY. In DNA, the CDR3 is TGTGCCTCATCTCAGTCCTACGAGCAGTACTAC.